This record looks at one TCR beta chain sequence and its context. As yet, its antigen is unknown. The CDR3 is 14 amino acids. Trimming stripped 3 bases from V and 1 base from J, with 7 bases between. The germline V gene has CDR1 SGHTA and CDR2 FQGNSA. The sample belongs to a study of identical twins' blood T cells. Study background: About 50 million reads came from 12 libraries, six alpha, six beta. The study, taken as a whole, reports: Out-of-frame TCRbeta clonotypes reportedly had markedly more similar V usage in twins than unrelated donors.

The three twin pairs were reared together, likely meeting the same infections. Each TCR cDNA library carried sample-specific barcodes on both ends. MiXCR was run by TCRdb on the 5' RACE reads, yielding one entry per CDR3 protein. The table shows 350,000 to 400,000 distinct CDR3 sequences, with under 30% occurring only once. The sample consisted of PBMCs. The chain is built from TRBV7-2 and TRBJ1-5; D is ambiguous. This TCR was recovered from a woman aged 18-50 years in good health. This CDR3 is CASSFSQSNQPQHF. The CDR3 region has the DNA TGTGCCAGCAGCTTTAGTCAGAGCAATCAGCCCCAGCATTTT.